The 8 T cell receptor beta chains presented below share a single source sample, sequenced in a study of blood T cell repertoires in COVID-19. Sequenced by immunoSEQ multiplex PCR; TCRdb stores in-frame clones only, minus some. The sample lists about 160,000 clones, 87% occurring once. The sequenced sample was peripheral blood. Receptors were obtained from an older woman who had recovered from COVID-19.

V gene TRBV5-8 combines with J gene TRBJ1-2; the D is unclear. The germline V gene encodes CDR1 SGHTS and CDR2 YDEGEE. This CDR3 is built from 13 residues. V lost 1 base, J lost 10 bases, and 14 bases lay in between. This chain's CDR3 is CASSLTGRSVYTF. Here the CDR3 DNA reads TGTGCCAGCAGCTTGACCGGGAGATCGGTCTACACCTTC.

In this sample, this clone turned up once. The rearrangement uses TRBV19 and TRBJ2-3; D perhaps matches TRBD1 (6 bases). Germline loops: CDR1 LNHDA, CDR2 SQIVND (reference sequence). The length of the CDR3 is 15 residues. Trimming removed 7 bases at V and 0 bases at J, with 14 bases between. The CDR3 here is CASTLRGRSTDTQYF. The CDR3 nucleotides read TGTGCCAGTACCCTCAGGGGAAGGAGCACAGATACGCAGTATTTT.

The genes are TRBV2 and TRBJ2-3; D possibly corresponds to TRBD1 (6 bases). V dropped 5 bases and J dropped 1 base, with 16 bases sitting between them. The germline CDR1 and CDR2 sequences are SNHLY and FYNNEI. The CDR3 length is 16 residues. The CDR3 is CASSIRGAAGTDTQYF. CDR3 sequence (DNA): TGTGCCAGCAGTATCAGGGGCGCTGCTGGCACAGATACGCAGTATTTT.

The V call is TRBV6-6, the J call TRBJ2-3, with D maybe TRBD1 (5 bases). V was cut by 7 bases and J by 2 bases, with 7 bases left in between. CDR3 length: 12 residues. CDR1 is MNHNY, CDR2 SVGAGI, per germline (reference sequence). The CDR3 is CASKGATDTQYF. The CDR3 coding sequence is TGTGCCAGCAAAGGGGCCACAGATACGCAGTATTTT.

The V and J genes are TRBV5-4 and TRBJ2-5, with 11 bases matching TRBD1. The CDR3 consists of 16 residues. Germline assignment: CDR1 SGHNT and CDR2 YYREEE (reference sequence). Unmatched junction bases numbered 9, after V lost 4 bases and J lost 4 bases. CDR3 coding DNA: TGTGCCAGCAGCGAAGGGACAGGGGGGCAATTAGAGACCCAGTACTTC. It yields the protein CASSEGTGGQLETQYF.

The chain joins TRBV19 to TRBJ2-2, with a weak D call TRBD2 (5 bases). There are 16 residues in the CDR3. V was pared by 5 bases and J by 0 bases, with 13 bases between. Germline V gene lookup returns CDR1 LNHDA and CDR2 SQIVND (reference sequence). The CDR3 DNA reads TGTGCCAGTAGTCCCCTGGGAGTTTCGAACACCGGGGAGCTGTTTTTT. Translating it yields CASSPLGVSNTGELFF. Together with reference TRBV19 and TRBJ2-2, the CDR3 gives the full variable domain: DGGITQSPKYLFRKEGQNVTLSCEQNLNHDAMYWYRQDPGQGLRLIYYSQIVNDFQKGDIAEGYSVSREKKESFPLTVTSAQKNPTAFYLCASSPLGVSNTGELFFGEGSRLTVL.

The chain carries TRBV2 and TRBJ1-5; 7 bases map to TRBD1. Germline V CDR1 and CDR2: SNHLY, FYNNEI. The V segment lost 6 bases and the J segment 2 bases; nucleotides outside the gene matches: 4. The CDR3 sequence is 14 residues long. The CDR3 here is CASRGGQGNQPQHF. The CDR3, as DNA: TGTGCCAGCAGGGGTGGACAGGGCAATCAGCCCCAGCATTTT.

The gene calls are TRBV9 and TRBJ1-2; TRBD1 might be the D (6 bases). The CDR3 spans 14 residues. The ends were cut back, 4 bases at V and 2 bases at J, with 12 bases in the middle. Germline CDR1 reads SGDLS; CDR2 reads YYNGEE. The CDR3 here is CASSPGDKNYGYTF. The CDR3, as DNA: TGTGCCAGCAGCCCAGGGGATAAGAACTATGGCTACACCTTC.